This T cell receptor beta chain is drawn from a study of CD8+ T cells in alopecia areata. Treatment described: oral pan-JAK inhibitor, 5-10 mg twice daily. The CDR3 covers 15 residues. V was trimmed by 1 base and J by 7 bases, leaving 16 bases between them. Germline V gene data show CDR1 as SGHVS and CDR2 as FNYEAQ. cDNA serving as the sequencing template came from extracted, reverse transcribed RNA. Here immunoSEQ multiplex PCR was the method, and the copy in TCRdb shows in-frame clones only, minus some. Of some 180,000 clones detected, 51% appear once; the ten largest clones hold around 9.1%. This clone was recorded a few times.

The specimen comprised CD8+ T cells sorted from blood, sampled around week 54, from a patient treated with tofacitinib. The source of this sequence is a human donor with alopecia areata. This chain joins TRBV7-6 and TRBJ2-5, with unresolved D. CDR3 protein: CASSLDPTAGGTQYF. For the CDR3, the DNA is TGTGCCAGCAGCTTAGACCCCACCGCCGGTGGGACCCAGTACTTC.